This TCR beta chain was recovered during a study of cytomegalovirus exposure and HLA in healthy donors. Study-wide findings and caveats: The study found most TCR sequences rare, yet found some public TCRs in many donors. Data from an earlier analysis indicated that most TCR beta V segments were productive either about 90% or about 30% of the time.

These donors, healthy bone marrow donors, were studied. Note on this clone: Its cognate antigen is unknown.

Germline CDR1 LNHDA, CDR2 SQIVND (reference sequence). Trimming took 5 bases from V and 1 from J, leaving 13 bases between them. The CDR3 has 15 amino acids. PCR was performed using 60 Vbeta and 13 Jbeta primers. Assay used: immunoSEQ multiplex PCR; TCRdb lists only in-frame clones, some missing. This table holds about 130,000 clones. The chain couples TRBV19 to TRBJ2-3; no firm D call. What was sequenced was PBMCs. The clonotype comes from a woman aged 60-75 years in good health and CMV-seronegative. The CDR3 DNA reads as TGTGCCAGTAGTCCAACCATCCCGGGCACAGATACGCAGTATTTT. Its translation: CASSPTIPGTDTQYF.